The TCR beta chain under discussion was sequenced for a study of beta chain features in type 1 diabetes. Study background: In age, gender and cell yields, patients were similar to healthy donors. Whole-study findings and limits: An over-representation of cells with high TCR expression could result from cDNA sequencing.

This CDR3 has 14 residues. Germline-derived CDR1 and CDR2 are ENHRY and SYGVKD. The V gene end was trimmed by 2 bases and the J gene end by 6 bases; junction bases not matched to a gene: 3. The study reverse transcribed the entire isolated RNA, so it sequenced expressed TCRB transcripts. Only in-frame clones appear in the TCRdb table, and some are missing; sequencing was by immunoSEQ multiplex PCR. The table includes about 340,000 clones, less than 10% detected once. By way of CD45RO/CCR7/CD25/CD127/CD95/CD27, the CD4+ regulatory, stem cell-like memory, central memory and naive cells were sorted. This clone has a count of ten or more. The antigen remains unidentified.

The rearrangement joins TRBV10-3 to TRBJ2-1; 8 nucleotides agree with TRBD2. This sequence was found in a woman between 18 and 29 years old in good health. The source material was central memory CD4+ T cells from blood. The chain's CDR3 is CAISEAGLANEQFF. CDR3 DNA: TGTGCCATCAGTGAGGCCGGACTAGCCAATGAGCAGTTCTTC.